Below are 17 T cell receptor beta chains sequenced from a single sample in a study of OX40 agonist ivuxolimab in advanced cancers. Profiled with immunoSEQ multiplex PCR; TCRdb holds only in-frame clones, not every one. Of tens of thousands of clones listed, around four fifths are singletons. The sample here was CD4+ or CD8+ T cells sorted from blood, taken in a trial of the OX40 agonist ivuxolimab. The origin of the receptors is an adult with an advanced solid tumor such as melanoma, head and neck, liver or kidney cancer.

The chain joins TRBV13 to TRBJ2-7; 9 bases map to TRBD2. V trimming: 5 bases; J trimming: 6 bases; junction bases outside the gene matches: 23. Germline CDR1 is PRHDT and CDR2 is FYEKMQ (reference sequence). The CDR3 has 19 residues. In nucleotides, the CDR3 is TGTGCCAGCAGCCGCCGACTAGCGGAGCCCGAATATGTTATTCGCGAGCAGTACTTC. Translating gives CASSRRLAEPEYVIREQYF. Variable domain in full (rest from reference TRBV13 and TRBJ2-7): AAGVIQSPRHLIKEKRETATLKCYPIPRHDTVYWYQQGPGQDPQFLISFYEKMQSDKGSIPDRFSAQQFSDYHSELNMSSLELGDSALYFCASSRRLAEPEYVIREQYFGPGTRLTVT.

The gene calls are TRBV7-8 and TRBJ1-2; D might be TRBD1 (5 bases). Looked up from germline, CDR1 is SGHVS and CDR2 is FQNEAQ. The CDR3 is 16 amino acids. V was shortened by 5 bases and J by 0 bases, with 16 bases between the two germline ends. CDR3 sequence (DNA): TGTGCCAGCAGCGTCGGGACTTCCATCTCTAACTATGGCTACACCTTC. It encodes CASSVGTSISNYGYTF.

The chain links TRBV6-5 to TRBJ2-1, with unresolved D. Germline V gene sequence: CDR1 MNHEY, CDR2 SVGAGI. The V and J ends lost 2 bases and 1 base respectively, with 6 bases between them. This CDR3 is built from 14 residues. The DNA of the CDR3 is TGTGCCAGCAGTTACCACAGATCCTACAATGAGCAGTTCTTC. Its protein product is CASSYHRSYNEQFF.

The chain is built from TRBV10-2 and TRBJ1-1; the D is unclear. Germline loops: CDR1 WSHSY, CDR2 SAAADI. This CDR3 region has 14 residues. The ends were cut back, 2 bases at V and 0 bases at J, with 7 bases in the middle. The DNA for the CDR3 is TGCGCCAGCAGTGAGACAGAAATGAACACTGAAGCTTTCTTT. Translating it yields CASSETEMNTEAFF.

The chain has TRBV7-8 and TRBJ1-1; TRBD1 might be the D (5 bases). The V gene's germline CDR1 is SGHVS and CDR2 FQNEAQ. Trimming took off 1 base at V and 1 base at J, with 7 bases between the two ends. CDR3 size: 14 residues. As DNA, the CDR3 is TGTGCCAGCAGCTTAGTTGGGGGGAACACTGAAGCTTTCTTT. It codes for CASSLVGGNTEAFF.

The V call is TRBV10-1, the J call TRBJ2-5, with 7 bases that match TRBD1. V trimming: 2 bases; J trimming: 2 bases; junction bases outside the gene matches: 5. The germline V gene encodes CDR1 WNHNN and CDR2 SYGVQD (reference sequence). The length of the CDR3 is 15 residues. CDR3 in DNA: TGCGCCAGCAGTGAGCTGGGGACAGCACAAGAGACCCAGTACTTC. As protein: CASSELGTAQETQYF.

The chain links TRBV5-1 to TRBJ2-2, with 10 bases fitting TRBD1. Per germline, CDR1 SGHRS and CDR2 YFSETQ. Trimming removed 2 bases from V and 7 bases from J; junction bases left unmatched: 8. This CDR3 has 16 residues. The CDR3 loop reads CASSLISGQGSGELFF. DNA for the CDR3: TGCGCCAGCAGCTTAATCTCGGGACAGGGGAGCGGGGAGCTGTTTTTT.

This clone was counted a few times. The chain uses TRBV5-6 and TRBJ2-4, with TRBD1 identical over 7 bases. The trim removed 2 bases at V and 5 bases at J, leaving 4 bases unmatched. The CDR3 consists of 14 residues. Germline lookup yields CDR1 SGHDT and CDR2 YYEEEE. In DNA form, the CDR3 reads TGTGCCAGCAGCTTTCGGACAGGACAAAACATTCAGTACTTC. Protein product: CASSFRTGQNIQYF.

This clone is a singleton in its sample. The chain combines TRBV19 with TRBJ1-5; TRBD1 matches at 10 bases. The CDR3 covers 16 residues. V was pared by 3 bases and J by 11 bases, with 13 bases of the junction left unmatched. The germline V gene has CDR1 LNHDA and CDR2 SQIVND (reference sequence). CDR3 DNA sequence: TGTGCCAGTAGTATTACGTCGGGACAGGGGCGCGGAGCCCAGCATTTT. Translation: CASSITSGQGRGAQHF.

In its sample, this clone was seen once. The CDR3 spells CASSLVPPGQETQYF. The CDR3 region has the DNA TGTGCCAGCAGCTTAGTACCTCCCGGGCAAGAGACCCAGTACTTC. V is TRBV7-9 and J is TRBJ2-5, with unresolved D. The CDR3 contains 15 residues. Between the trimmed V and J ends, which lost 1 base and 2 bases, there was a span of 11 bases. Germline V lookup: CDR1 SEHNR, CDR2 FQNEAQ (reference sequence).

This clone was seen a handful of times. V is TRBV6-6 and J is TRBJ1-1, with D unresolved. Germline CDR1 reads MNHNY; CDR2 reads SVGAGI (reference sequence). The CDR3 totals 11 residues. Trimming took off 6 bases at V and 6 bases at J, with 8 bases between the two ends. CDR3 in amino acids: CASRGSSEAFF. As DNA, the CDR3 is TGTGCCAGCAGGGGGAGCTCTGAAGCTTTCTTT.

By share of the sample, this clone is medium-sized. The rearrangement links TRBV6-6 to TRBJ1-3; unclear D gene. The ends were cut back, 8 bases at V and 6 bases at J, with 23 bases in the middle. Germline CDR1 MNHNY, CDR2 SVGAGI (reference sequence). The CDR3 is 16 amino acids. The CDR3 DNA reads TGTGCCAGCCTTGAGGTGTCAGAGACTTTGGAAAACACCATATATTTT. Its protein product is CASLEVSETLENTIYF.

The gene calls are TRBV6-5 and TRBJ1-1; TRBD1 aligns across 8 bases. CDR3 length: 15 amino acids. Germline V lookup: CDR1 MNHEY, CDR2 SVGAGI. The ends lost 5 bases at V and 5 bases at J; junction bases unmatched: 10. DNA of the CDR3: TGTGCCAGCAGTAAACCGGGACAGGAACAAACTGAAGCTTTCTTT. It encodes CASSKPGQEQTEAFF.

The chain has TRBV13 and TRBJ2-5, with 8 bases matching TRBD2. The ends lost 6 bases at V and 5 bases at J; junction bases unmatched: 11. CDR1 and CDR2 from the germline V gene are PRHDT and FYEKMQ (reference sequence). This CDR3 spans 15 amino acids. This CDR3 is CASRKYPGLEETQYF. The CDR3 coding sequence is TGTGCCAGCAGAAAGTACCCGGGACTAGAGGAGACCCAGTACTTC.

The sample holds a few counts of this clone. The DNA of the CDR3 is TGCGCCAGCAGCTTTCAACTCGGTGGGCCGGCAGCCAGCTCCTACGAGCAGTACTTC. Protein product: CASSFQLGGPAASSYEQYF. The chain combines TRBV5-1 with TRBJ2-7; D is undetermined. Trimming removed 2 bases at V and 0 bases at J, with 24 bases between. Germline-derived CDR1 and CDR2 are SGHRS and YFSETQ. The CDR3 is made up of 19 amino acids.

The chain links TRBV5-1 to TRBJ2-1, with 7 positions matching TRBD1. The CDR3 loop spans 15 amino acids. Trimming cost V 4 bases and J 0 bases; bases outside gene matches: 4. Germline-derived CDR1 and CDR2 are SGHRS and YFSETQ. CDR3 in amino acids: CASSAGDSSYNEQFF. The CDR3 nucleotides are TGCGCCAGCAGCGCCGGGGACAGCTCCTACAATGAGCAGTTCTTC.

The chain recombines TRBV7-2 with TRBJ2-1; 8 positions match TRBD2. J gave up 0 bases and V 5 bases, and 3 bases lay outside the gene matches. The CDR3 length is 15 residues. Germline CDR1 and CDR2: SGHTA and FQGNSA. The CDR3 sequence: CASSIGTSSYNEQFF. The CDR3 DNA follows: TGTGCCAGCAGCATCGGGACTAGCTCCTACAATGAGCAGTTCTTC.